This T cell receptor beta chain is drawn from a study of cytomegalovirus exposure and HLA in healthy donors (dated by TCRdb to about 2017). For the study in its entirety: An earlier analysis of approximately 550 of the donors reported 250 to 300 Gb of sequence data and approximately 110 million unique TCR beta sequences from 190 million or so T cells. Alongside the repertoire data, information on donor age, sex, ethnicity and CMV serostatus was compiled. All discovery cohort repertoires had been generated using a single sequencing platform. To predict cytomegalovirus infection status, the study brought together high-throughput TCR immunosequencing, statistical association of individual TCRs with disease status, and machine learning. Of the 300 to 450 genotyped donors, less than 90% were placed in the genetic ancestry cluster associated with self-reported Caucasian donors. A later analysis re-analyzed previously published TCR beta repertoires from 600 to 850 donors and added high-resolution HLA genotyping to study TCR occurrence patterns. To decide whether each TCR beta V gene segment behaved as functional or pseudogenic, an earlier analysis of approximately 600 of the donors relied on high-throughput TCR beta sequencing. A separate validation cohort of 90 to 150 different subjects was used in addition to the roughly 670-subject first cohort. Among around 400 genotyped donors of the cohort, an average of around 220,000 unique TCR beta nucleotide sequences was sequenced per donor, of which about 18% were non-productive. Using immunosequencing, the study profiled T cell repertoires from fewer than 700 subjects and related those repertoires to cytomegalovirus serostatus. Class I and class II HLA loci were covered by the typing at four-digit resolution. The study aimed to test whether cataloging public T cell receptors could reveal signatures of past pathogen exposure. The number of typed donors differed by locus: roughly 620-630 for A, B, C, DRB1 and DQB1; about 520 for DQA1; 606 for DPA1; and about 470 for DPB1. In the later analysis, no new phenotypic data were used to find candidate immune exposures; instead, reliance was placed on TCR beta sequences and their occurrence across donors. Roughly 300 gigabases of sequencing data and 70 million to 100 million unique TCR sequences made up an early release that covered roughly 670 HLA-typed donors. Genome-wide SNP genotypes for about 65% of the roughly 670 donors were used in a later genetic analysis, which treated that subset as a discovery cohort. Roughly five DR-DQ haplotypes were treated as single units for association and clustering because of strong linkage in the cohort.

V sheds 5 bases and J sheds 0 bases, leaving 11 bases between their ends. CDR1 MGHDK and CDR2 SYGVNS were looked up in the germline V gene. The CDR3 measures 15 amino acids from cysteine to phenylalanine. Only the CDR3 DNA stays, 45 bases, in frame from base 1. The cohort consisted of 666 healthy bone marrow donors. At the time of sampling, every cohort member was nominally healthy, though immune exposures that went unrecorded were likely present. The donor tested CMV seronegative and was one of the 352 seronegative cohort members. A peripheral blood sample was provided by each donor, and peripheral blood mononuclear cells were used for TCR beta sequencing. Genomic DNA was extracted from the blood cell samples with the Qiagen DNeasy Blood Extraction Kit. The paper as a whole reports these results and caveats: In vitro tests confirmed that three of the cytomegalovirus-associated TCR beta chains recognize cytomegalovirus antigens. A further reported finding was that TCR beta sequences accurately predicted the HLA-A and HLA-B alleles for most subjects in the first cohort. The authors suggested that the approach could potentially be generalized to other disease states and immunological phenotypes. Cytomegalovirus status was reported to be diagnosed by the classifier with high specificity and sensitivity in both the original and validation cohorts. In a later analysis, the rate of TCR association differed among HLA loci, with DRB1 alleles having the most associated TCRs and HLA-C alleles having the fewest. In an earlier analysis of approximately 590 of the donors, most TCR beta V segments were observed in productive rearrangements about 90% or about 30% of the time, broadly matching IMGT annotations. A total of 150 to 200 TCR beta chains were listed by the study as associated with cytomegalovirus. Because HLA typing was missing for some donors at each locus, association tests included only the typed subset. Correlated functional status among segregating V segments might be attributable to linkage disequilibrium, but an unknown experimental factor could not be ruled out. The cohort was sequenced for TCR beta chains only, and without alpha or paired-chain data the features that could be detected were limited. According to a later genetic analysis, donors in an Asian-associated ancestry cluster had fewer N-insertions in productive TCRs than the approximately 690-donor mean. The presence/absence analyses assumed that sequencing depth was roughly uniform across donors, and that assumption may not be true. Across donors, most TCR sequences were observed very rarely, whereas some public TCRs were present in many individuals. According to a later analysis, most CMV-associated TCR beta chains appeared to be HLA-restricted, and the HLA associations seemed to be driven largely by CMV exposure. The only immune exposure information available for the cohort was CMV serostatus. Strong co-occurrence of HLA alleles, especially DR and DQ, made assigning TCR associations to individual alleles difficult. Some IMGT-functional V segments, including TRBV6-2 and TRBV6-3, could not be told apart with the 87-base-pair reads, so those segments were excluded. The sequencing pipeline was judged likely to have produced a cluster of highly shared sequence variants as a technical artifact. A later analysis found that HLA-associated TCR beta chains were more clonally expanded and had lower generation probabilities than equally common non-associated chains. Specific HLA alleles were associated with 16,951 TCR beta sequences at a false discovery rate of 0.05 in a later analysis. About 15 rarely observed V segments, including chromosome 9 orphons, were excluded from the earlier analysis of several hundred of the donors because counts were too low. V-gene and J-gene trimming of TCR beta chains was associated with a missense DCLRE1C variant in a later genetic analysis, and the association was replicated in an independent cohort. In a later analysis, several top co-occurrence clusters were reported to appear linked to parvovirus B19, influenza, CMV and Epstein-Barr virus.

A remark on this clone: Its specific antigen is unknown. Base quality data are lacking; no much larger clone is found one base away.

Library preparation employed the immunoSEQ multiplex PCR assay. For the multiplex PCR, a mixture combining 60 forward primers for TCR Vbeta segments and 13 reverse primers for TCR Jbeta segments was used. A multiplex PCR assay on genomic DNA amplified the CDR3 region of rearranged TCR beta genes. On the Illumina HiSeq System, the amplified TCR beta libraries were sequenced as 87-base-pair reads. As for the original processing: In a later analysis, roughly 80 million unique TCR beta chains were counted across the approximately 620 repertoires, and around 11 million of these chains were shared by at least two donors. Raw reads were error-corrected and collapsed into unique sequences with a nearest-neighbor algorithm that merged closely related sequences to remove PCR and sequencing errors. CDR3 sequences were aligned to IMGT reference sequences to assign V, D and J gene segments. For a sequence to be retained, a match of at least six nucleotides to both a V gene segment and a J gene segment was required. A rearrangement was called productive if the CDR3 had no stop codons and remained in frame with V and J, and every other rearrangement was called non-productive. CDR3 was defined by IMGT convention, running from the second conserved V-encoded cysteine to the conserved J-encoded phenylalanine. The earlier analysis of 587 of the donors excluded any sequence lacking an unambiguous match to a single V gene segment. In an earlier analysis of about 590 of the donors, a V segment was called functional when productive rearrangements were above 56.7%, and segregating when the standard deviation between donors exceeded 5%. A statistical classification framework was built for diagnosing cytomegalovirus status from the catalog of TCR beta chain sequences. A later analysis assigned V and J genes by comparing TCR nucleotide sequences with IMGT/GENE-DB human TR gene sequences. Using the TCRdist pipeline, a later analysis assigned CDR3 sequences along with most-parsimonious VDJ recombination scenarios. In a later analysis, every TCR beta chain was defined by the combination of its CDR3 amino acid sequence and its V-gene family, and reads without a unique V-gene family were dropped. To address suspected cross-contamination and a sequencing artifact, a later analysis removed a few hundred highly shared, low-generation-probability nucleotide sequences. In a later analysis, a clonal expansion index for each public chain was calculated from normalized within-repertoire ranks of inferred template counts. A later analysis computed generation probabilities with a VDJ recombination model fitted to out-of-frame rearrangements, and checked the results against IGoR. Hypergeometric tests were used in a later analysis to score TCR-TCR, TCR-HLA and TCR-CMV co-occurrence, with a repertoire-size bias correction applied to the TCR pairs. In a later analysis, false discovery rates were estimated by permuting HLA or CMV assignments 20 times. A later analysis grouped co-occurring TCRs with DBSCAN, adding TCRdist sequence similarity when clustering within HLA-allele-positive subsets. Repertoires with fewer than 30,000 or more than 120,000 public chains were left out of co-occurrence clustering, as were about 5 repertoires with anomalous nucleotide sharing. TCRdb retrieved this table from immuneACCESS and kept in-frame rearrangements only. Not all clones are present; in checked studies, unresolved V genes account for under half, and no reason is known for the remainder. V, J and clone size were drawn from that table, and D and trimming were deduced from the DNA. The sample yields 85,000 to 120,000 clones; roughly 80% were counted once. In total, the top ten clones hold roughly 3.4% of the sample.

Sequencing input: PBMCs. The chain is encoded by TRBV25-1 joined to TRBJ1-3, with TRBD1 as a weak D call on 5 bases. This TCR derives from a man aged 55 to 70 in good health and CMV-seronegative. For the CDR3, the sequence is CASSKTVTSGNTIYF. The nucleotide sequence is given as TGTGCCAGCAGTAAGACAGTGACCTCTGGAAACACCATATATTTT.